This T cell receptor (beta chain) was captured in a study of T cells in Graves' hyperthyroidism and ophthalmopathy. About the study: Before treatment of any kind, peripheral blood was taken at initial diagnosis.

TCR beta CDR3 regions were amplified from RNA. The TCR CDR3 was amplified in a first-round RT-PCR using the HTBI primer set. One entry per CDR3 protein results from TCRdb running MiXCR on the multiplex PCR reads. This table holds 400,000 to 500,000 distinct CDR3 sequences, 14% to 15% found once. Uncontrolled infection, other autoimmune disease, pregnancy or lactation led to exclusion. There are a few counts of this clonotype. Material for sequencing was blood. The clonotype comes from a man in his late teens or twenties with Graves' ophthalmopathy.

The CDR3, as DNA: TGCAGTGCTAGGGAGGACTGGTTTACCTACAATGAGCAGTTCTTC. It specifies CSAREDWFTYNEQFF. The chain recombines TRBV20-1 with TRBJ2-1, with a tentative D call TRBD2 (5 bases). V was pared by 3 bases and J by 2 bases, with 14 bases between. The CDR3 totals 15 residues. CDR1 is DFQATT, CDR2 SNEGSKA, per germline (reference sequence).